The 31 T cell receptor beta chains below all came from one sample that was sequenced in a study of cytomegalovirus exposure and HLA in healthy donors (dated by TCRdb to the late 2010s). Receptors were amplified or captured by the immunoSEQ multiplex PCR assay. TCRdb mirrors the immuneACCESS table, restricted to in-frame sequences. Some clones are absent from its copies; in checked studies, under half trace to an unresolved V gene, and the reason for the others is unknown. The sample table holds over 120,000 clones, of which about 94% were seen once. Less than 2% of the sample is taken by the ten largest. The material sequenced was PBMCs. These receptors all stem from a young man in good health and CMV-seropositive.

The chain couples TRBV7-2 to TRBJ2-7; possible D gene TRBD2, 6 bases. CDR1 SGHTA and CDR2 FQGNSA come from the germline V gene. This CDR3 is 13 amino acids long. Trimming took off 7 bases at V and 5 bases at J, with 15 bases between the two ends. Here the CDR3 DNA reads TGTGCCAGCACCCCTGTGGGGGGTGACGAGCAGTACTTC. Translated, it gives CASTPVGGDEQYF.

The chain joins TRBV9 to TRBJ1-3; D is undetermined. The germline gives CDR1 SGDLS, CDR2 YYNGEE. Trimming shortened V by 0 bases and J by 0 bases, and 4 bases separated the two germline ends. The CDR3 sequence is 14 residues long. The CDR3 is CASSVGSSGNTIYF. CDR3 in DNA: TGTGCCAGCAGCGTAGGGAGCTCTGGAAACACCATATATTTT.

The chain carries TRBV7-2 and TRBJ1-2; D might be TRBD1 (5 bases). V lost 1 base, J lost 7 bases, and 13 bases lay in between. The CDR3 has 14 amino acids. The germline V gene encodes CDR1 SGHTA and CDR2 FQGNSA. The CDR3 loop reads CASSLVWQGGGYTF. CDR3 in DNA: TGTGCCAGCAGCTTAGTATGGCAGGGCGGTGGCTACACCTTC.

The chain carries TRBV2 and TRBJ2-3, with 15 bases that match TRBD2. This CDR3 region has 16 residues. After removal of 8 bases from V and 3 bases from J, the junction contained 6 bases not matched to a gene. The germline gives CDR1 SNHLY, CDR2 FYNNEI. CDR3 protein: CASQRTSGRETDTQYF. CDR3 bases: TGTGCCAGCCAACGGACTAGCGGGAGGGAAACAGATACGCAGTATTTT.

This chain joins TRBV19 and TRBJ2-7; TRBD1 aligns across 10 bases. Germline values: CDR1 LNHDA, CDR2 SQIVND (reference sequence). The ends lost 3 bases at V and 5 bases at J; junction bases unmatched: 4. CDR3 length: 14 amino acids. This CDR3 reads CASSIGTGVDEQYF. The CDR3 DNA is TGTGCCAGTAGTATCGGGACAGGGGTGGACGAGCAGTACTTC.

This rearrangement joins TRBV28 to TRBJ2-5; a weak D match, TRBD1 (6 bases). This CDR3 region has 12 residues. Per the germline V gene, CDR1 is MDHEN and CDR2 is SYDVKM. CDR3 DNA sequence: TGTGTCGCAGGGGCCCCACAAGAGACCCAGTACTTC. Translation: CVAGAPQETQYF.

The chain uses TRBV7-9 and TRBJ1-6, with TRBD1 matching over 11 bases. The V gene end was trimmed by 5 bases and the J gene end by 10 bases; junction bases not matched to a gene: 4. CDR3 length equals 14 residues. The germline CDR1 and CDR2 sequences are SEHNR and FQNEAQ (reference sequence). The CDR3 here is CASSPRTGGSPLHF. As DNA, the CDR3 is TGTGCCAGCAGCCCGAGGACAGGGGGCTCACCCCTCCACTTT.

This clone was found once. The chain joins TRBV7-2 to TRBJ2-7, with a tentative D call TRBD1 (6 bases). There are 14 residues in the CDR3. Trimming cost V 5 bases and J 6 bases, with 17 bases left between them. Germline CDR1 is SGHTA and CDR2 is FQGNSA. The CDR3 sequence is CASSPQGSDGEQYF. The CDR3 DNA reads as TGTGCCAGCAGCCCCCAGGGGTCTGACGGCGAGCAGTACTTC.

This chain uses TRBV5-6 with TRBJ1-1; 12 bases align to TRBD1. V shed 0 bases and J 3 bases; nucleotides not matched to a gene: 6. Germline V gene lookup returns CDR1 SGHDT and CDR2 YYEEEE. The CDR3 spans 17 residues. The CDR3 nucleotides are TGTGCCAGCAGCTTGGGGCCCGGGACAGGGGGCGACACTGAAGCTTTCTTT. Amino acid sequence: CASSLGPGTGGDTEAFF.

The chain recombines TRBV5-6 with TRBJ1-5; D not resolved. Trimming took off 2 bases at V and 6 bases at J, with 6 bases between the two ends. This CDR3 comprises 12 residues. Germline CDR1 reads SGHDT; CDR2 reads YYEEEE. The CDR3, as DNA: TGTGCCAGCAGCTTAGGGAGTCAGCCCCAGCATTTT. Amino acid sequence: CASSLGSQPQHF.

The chain combines TRBV11-2 with TRBJ2-7, with a possible D match to TRBD1 (6 bases). Per germline, CDR1 SGHAT and CDR2 FQNNGV. V lost 0 bases and J 2 bases, leaving 8 bases between the germline ends. The CDR3 sequence is 14 residues long. The CDR3 DNA sequence: TGTGCCAGCAGCTTAGATGGGACAACCTACGAGCAGTACTTC. It encodes CASSLDGTTYEQYF.

The rearrangement uses TRBV11-2 and TRBJ2-7; D gene unclear. The CDR3 loop spans 13 amino acids. CDR1 SGHAT and CDR2 FQNNGV come from the germline V gene. V shed 1 base and J shed 2 bases, with 6 bases lying between them. The CDR3 DNA sequence: TGTGCCAGCAGCTTAGTTGACACCTACGAGCAGTACTTC. As protein: CASSLVDTYEQYF.

The rearrangement uses TRBV5-1 and TRBJ1-5; D is possibly TRBD1 (5 bases). The length of the CDR3 is 16 residues. Germline V gives CDR1 SGHRS, CDR2 YFSETQ. The ends were cut back, 0 bases at V and 0 bases at J, with 10 bases in the middle. The CDR3 DNA sequence: TGCGCCAGCAGCTTGGAACAGGACAATAGCAATCAGCCCCAGCATTTT. It encodes CASSLEQDNSNQPQHF.

The V gene is TRBV13, the J gene TRBJ2-7; 15 positions match TRBD2. The germline V gene encodes CDR1 PRHDT and CDR2 FYEKMQ (reference sequence). The CDR3 spans 14 residues. Trimming removed 4 bases from V and 9 bases from J; junction bases left unmatched: 4. The CDR3 DNA reads TGTGCCAGCAGCTCGGGACTAGCGGGAGGTTGGCAGTACTTC. Its protein is CASSSGLAGGWQYF.

This clone has a single count. V is TRBV5-4 and J is TRBJ2-1; TRBD2 matches 12 bases. Germline CDR1 and CDR2: SGHNT and YYREEE (reference sequence). The J segment lost 7 bases and the V segment lost 4 bases, leaving 9 bases of the junction unmatched. The CDR3 sequence is 16 residues long. The CDR3 reads CASSPFLAGGPNEQFF. The CDR3, as DNA: TGTGCCAGCAGCCCATTCCTAGCGGGAGGGCCTAATGAGCAGTTCTTC.

The rearrangement uses TRBV6-5 and TRBJ2-4; 8 positions agree with TRBD2. V gave up 5 bases and J gave up 5 bases; unmatched junction bases: 5. Germline V gene sequence: CDR1 MNHEY, CDR2 SVGAGI. The CDR3 contains 14 residues. The CDR3 DNA reads TGTGCCAGCAGTGGGACTAGTCTCGAAAACATTCAGTACTTC. It specifies CASSGTSLENIQYF.

The J gene is TRBJ2-1, the V gene TRBV5-1; D perhaps matches TRBD2 (6 bases). Germline CDR1 reads SGHRS; CDR2 reads YFSETQ. The CDR3 is made up of 16 amino acids. Trimming removed 3 bases from V and 0 bases from J, with 13 bases in between. CDR3 nucleotide sequence: TGCGCCAGCAGCTCTCTACCGGGAGCCTCCTACAATGAGCAGTTCTTC. Translation gives CASSSLPGASYNEQFF.

The J gene is TRBJ2-5, the V gene TRBV6-1; D may be TRBD2 (7 bases). V lost 3 bases and J lost 7, with 18 bases in between. The CDR3 has 15 amino acids. Germline V gene sequence: CDR1 MNHNS, CDR2 SASEGT. The CDR3: CASSEGGTLGGTQYF. The CDR3 coding sequence is TGTGCCAGCAGTGAGGGGGGGACACTCGGAGGGACCCAGTACTTC.

The chain recombines TRBV27 with TRBJ2-5; D unclear. Trimming pared 6 bases from V and 5 bases from J, leaving 13 bases between. The CDR3 consists of 13 residues. Germline V gene sequence: CDR1 MNHEY, CDR2 SMNVEV (reference sequence). DNA for the CDR3: TGTGCCAGCAGCCCCCGGTACTTGGAGACCCAGTACTTC. Encoded protein: CASSPRYLETQYF.

This clone was observed a handful of times. The conserved final phenylalanine or tryptophan is absent from the CDR3, which likely points to a read error. It is unclear where the CDR3 begins or ends on the DNA, so no DNA is shown, and the CDR3 is as TCRdb lists it. This rearrangement joins TRBV21-1 to TRBJ2-7; the table assigns TRBD1, which was not confirmed against the DNA. TRBV21-1 has pseudogene status. With termini counted, the CDR3 has 8 amino acids. CDR3 loop: CASGQGEL.

The gene calls are TRBV13 and TRBJ2-1; 8 nucleotides align to TRBD2. The CDR3 is made up of 15 amino acids. Per germline, CDR1 PRHDT and CDR2 FYEKMQ (reference sequence). The V gene end was trimmed by 1 base and the J gene end by 9 bases; junction bases not matched to a gene: 8. The CDR3 spells CASSLVAAGVVEQFF. In nucleotides, the CDR3 is TGTGCCAGCAGCTTAGTTGCAGCGGGAGTTGTTGAGCAGTTCTTC.

The chain is built from TRBV28 and TRBJ2-5; maybe TRBD2 (5 bases). The CDR3 covers 11 residues. V lost 2 bases, J lost 9 bases, and 7 bases lay in between. The germline gives CDR1 MDHEN, CDR2 SYDVKM. CDR3 amino acids: CASSLDGAQYF. CDR3 bases: TGTGCCAGCAGTTTAGACGGGGCCCAGTACTTC.

The chain carries TRBV7-2 and TRBJ1-1; 8 positions match TRBD1. Germline assignment: CDR1 SGHTA and CDR2 FQGNSA. The CDR3 has 14 residues. V dropped 2 bases and J dropped 4; count of bases not matched to a gene: 3. The CDR3 protein is CASSLRTGTTEAFF. CDR3 nucleotide sequence: TGTGCCAGCAGCTTACGGACAGGGACCACTGAAGCTTTCTTT.

The V gene is TRBV27, the J gene TRBJ2-5, with D maybe TRBD1 (5 bases). Germline CDR1 reads MNHEY; CDR2 reads SMNVEV (reference sequence). V lost 6 bases and J lost 3, with 11 bases in between. The CDR3 runs to 13 residues. CDR3: CASRPTVEETQYF. The CDR3 nucleotides read TGTGCCAGCAGGCCGACAGTGGAAGAGACCCAGTACTTC.

The J gene is TRBJ2-1, the V gene TRBV11-2; TRBD1 might be the D (6 bases). V lost 2 bases and J lost 5, with 13 bases in between. Germline-derived CDR1 and CDR2 are SGHAT and FQNNGV. The CDR3 runs to 15 residues. The DNA for the CDR3 is TGTGCCAGCAGCTTATTGACAGGTCGGGACAATGAGCAGTTCTTC. This codes for CASSLLTGRDNEQFF.

CDR3 sequence: CASSFEGRADTQYF. In DNA, the CDR3 is TGCGCCAGCAGCTTTGAGGGTCGGGCAGATACGCAGTATTTT. The chain employs TRBV5-1 and TRBJ2-3; possibly TRBD2 for D (5 bases). Germline CDR1 and CDR2: SGHRS and YFSETQ. The CDR3 covers 14 residues. Trimming left V 2 bases short and J 4 bases short, with 11 bases between. The full variable domain, rest sourced from reference TRBV5-1 and TRBJ2-3, is KAGVTQTPRYLIKTRGQQVTLSCSPISGHRSVSWYQQTPGQGLQFLFEYFSETQRNKGNFPGRFSGRQFSNSRSEMNVSTLELGDSALYLCASSFEGRADTQYFGPGTRLTVL.

The table lists this clone with a few counts. This chain joins TRBV27 and TRBJ2-2, with 7 bases matching TRBD1. Germline loops: CDR1 MNHEY, CDR2 SMNVEV (reference sequence). This CDR3 has 13 residues. Losses at the gene ends were 5 bases for V and 7 bases for J; bases not matched to a gene: 4. CDR3 region: CASSTGAVGELFF. The CDR3, as DNA: TGTGCCAGCAGTACAGGGGCGGTCGGGGAGCTGTTTTTT.

V gene TRBV7-9 combines with J gene TRBJ2-7; weak D call: TRBD2 (6 bases). This CDR3 has 16 residues. Germline loops: CDR1 SEHNR, CDR2 FQNEAQ (reference sequence). Between the trimmed V and J ends, which lost 1 base and 3 bases, there was a span of 16 bases. The CDR3 sequence: CASSLGPRDSDYEQYF. CDR3 bases: TGTGCCAGCAGCTTAGGCCCCAGGGACTCCGACTACGAGCAGTACTTC.

The chain combines TRBV7-9 with TRBJ2-7; 11 bases are shared with TRBD2. Germline CDR1 and CDR2: SEHNR and FQNEAQ (reference sequence). The length of the CDR3 is 15 residues. V trimming: 4 bases; J trimming: 4 bases; junction bases outside the gene matches: 6. CDR3 sequence: CASSSSTSGSYEQYF. Written as DNA, the CDR3 is TGTGCCAGCAGCTCCTCTACTAGCGGGAGTTACGAGCAGTACTTC.

The DNA of the CDR3 is TGCAGTGCTAGTGATAGCGGGAGGAGGTACTTC. Its protein product is CSASDSGRRYF. J is TRBJ2-7 and V is TRBV20-1; 10 bases agree with TRBD2. J was trimmed by 12 bases and V by 3 bases; bases with no gene match: 5. This CDR3 has 11 residues. Germline CDR1 is DFQATT and CDR2 is SNEGSKA (reference sequence).

This chain uses TRBV19 with TRBJ1-6; D is unclear. Germline assignment: CDR1 LNHDA and CDR2 SQIVND (reference sequence). This CDR3 is 15 amino acids long. V dropped 1 base and J dropped 3 bases, with 7 bases sitting between them. CDR3 in amino acids: CASSIGEYYNSPLHF. CDR3 DNA: TGTGCCAGTAGTATAGGGGAGTACTATAATTCACCCCTCCACTTT.